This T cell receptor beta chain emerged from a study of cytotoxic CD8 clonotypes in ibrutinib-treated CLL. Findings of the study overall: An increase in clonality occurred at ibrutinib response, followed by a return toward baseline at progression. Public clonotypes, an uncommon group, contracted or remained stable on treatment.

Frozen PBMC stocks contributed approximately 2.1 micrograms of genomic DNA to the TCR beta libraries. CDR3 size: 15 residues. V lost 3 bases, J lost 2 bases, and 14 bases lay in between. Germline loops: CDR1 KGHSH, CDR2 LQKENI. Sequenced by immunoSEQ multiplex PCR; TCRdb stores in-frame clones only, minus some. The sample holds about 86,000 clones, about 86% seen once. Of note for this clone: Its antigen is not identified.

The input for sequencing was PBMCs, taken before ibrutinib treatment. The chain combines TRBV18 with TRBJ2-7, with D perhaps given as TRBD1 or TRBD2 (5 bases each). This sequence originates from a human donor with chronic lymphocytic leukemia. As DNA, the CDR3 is TGTGCCAGCTCACCTTCGGGACCGGTTACCTACGAGCAGTACTTC. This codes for CASSPSGPVTYEQYF.